This TCR beta chain comes out of a study of T cells in Graves' hyperthyroidism and ophthalmopathy. Notes on the study in general: Classification by a 13 V-J model distinguished ophthalmopathy from stable hyperthyroidism.

Germline CDR1 and CDR2: DFQATT and SNEGSKA (reference sequence). V lost 4 bases to trimming and J lost 4 bases, with 22 bases between them. The CDR3 loop spans 16 amino acids. Only one count was recorded for this clonotype. The antigen is undetermined. Amplification targeted TCR beta CDR3 regions from RNA transcripts. RT-PCR in the first round (using the HTBI primer set) targeted the TCR CDR3. Using its own MiXCR run on the multiplex PCR reads, TCRdb lists one record per CDR3 protein. There are about 420,000 distinct CDR3 sequences in the sample; around a sixth occur only once, and roughly 7.7% lies in the top ten.

The receptor was derived from a woman younger than 35 with Graves' hyperthyroidism. This chain links TRBV20-1 with TRBJ1-2; weak D call: TRBD1 (6 bases). Source material: blood. CDR3 loop: CSAKNTGAGESYGYTF. Here the CDR3 DNA reads TGCAGTGCTAAGAACACGGGGGCCGGCGAGTCCTATGGCTACACCTTC.